These T cell receptor beta chains were read from a single sample in a study of cytomegalovirus exposure and HLA in healthy donors. Clones were sequenced by immunoSEQ multiplex PCR, and TCRdb holds only the in-frame ones, with some missing. This sample has 65,000 to 85,000 clones, with more than 60% found just once. Sequences were obtained from PBMCs. The receptors were sampled from a male donor in good health and CMV-seropositive. The CDR3 runs from the conserved cysteine through the conserved F or W. Each record gives: V gene, J gene, clone size, D gene, CDR3 protein, CDR3 DNA. The D gene is left open where the match is weak. The listing skips clone size in some rows; elsewhere it reads once, few, many or a size class.

TRBV29-1	TRBJ1-1	few	-	CSVLPDGGDGAFF	TGCAGCGTCCTCCCCGATGGGGGGGATGGGGCTTTCTTT
TRBV7-8	TRBJ2-1	-	TRBD2	CASSPRTSGPYNEQFF	TGTGCCAGCAGCCCACGGACTAGCGGGCCATACAATGAGCAGTTCTTC
TRBV5-5	TRBJ1-5	-	-	CASSFQGNQPQHF	TGTGCCAGCAGCTTTCAGGGAAATCAGCCCCAGCATTTT
TRBV6-1	TRBJ2-1	-	TRBD2	CASSDHGRVYNEQFF	TGTGCCAGCAGTGACCACGGGAGGGTTTACAATGAGCAGTTCTTC
TRBV27	TRBJ2-6	-	TRBD2	CASSWGWGGSSGANVLTF	TGTGCCAGCAGTTGGGGGTGGGGGGGAAGCTCTGGGGCCAACGTCCTGACTTTC
TRBV10-1	TRBJ2-1	-	-	CASSRVGYNEQFF	TGCGCCAGCAGCCGGGTAGGCTACAATGAGCAGTTCTTC
TRBV9	TRBJ2-7	-	TRBD1	CASASPGQGVMEQYF	TGTGCCAGCGCCTCCCCGGGACAGGGGGTAATGGAGCAGTACTTC
TRBV19	TRBJ2-1	-	-	CASSILRTGPYNEQFF	TGTGCCAGTAGTATCTTGAGAACAGGCCCCTACAATGAGCAGTTCTTC
TRBV9	TRBJ2-1	-	-	CASSVLADIGNEQFF	TGTGCCAGCAGCGTATTGGCCGACATTGGCAATGAGCAGTTCTTC
TRBV7-5	TRBJ1-1	-	-	CVRSHTGVGTEAFF	TGTGTCAGAAGCCATACAGGGGTAGGCACTGAAGCTTTCTTT
TRBV5-1	TRBJ2-7	once	-	CASSAYGSYEQYF	TGCGCCAGCAGCGCTTACGGCTCCTACGAGCAGTACTTC
TRBV19	TRBJ1-1	-	TRBD1	CASSNRGRAFF	TGTGCCAGTAGTAACAGGGGGCGAGCTTTCTTT
TRBV6-5	TRBJ1-2	-	-	CASTARQAVSGYTF	TGTGCCAGCACCGCCCGACAGGCCGTTAGTGGCTACACCTTC
TRBV10-2	TRBJ2-1	-	-	CASSEGGFRNLSYNEQFF	TGCGCCAGCAGCGAAGGGGGATTCCGGAACCTCTCCTACAATGAGCAGTTCTTC
TRBV6-1	TRBJ1-2	-	TRBD1	CASSARTGAQNYGYTF	TGTGCCAGCAGTGCCCGTACAGGGGCTCAAAACTATGGCTACACCTTC
TRBV10-3	TRBJ2-7	few	-	CAISDVQGVAYEQYF	TGTGCCATCAGTGATGTACAGGGAGTCGCCTACGAGCAGTACTTC
TRBV7-8	TRBJ1-1	-	-	CASSLAPGFNTEAFF	TGTGCCAGCAGCTTAGCTCCGGGGTTCAACACTGAAGCTTTCTTT
TRBV7-9	TRBJ1-1	-	-	CASSLAGGATEAFF	TGTGCCAGCAGCTTAGCAGGAGGGGCCACTGAAGCTTTCTTT
TRBV18	TRBJ1-2	-	TRBD1	CASSPGQVEGYTF	TGTGCCAGCTCCCCGGGACAGGTGGAAGGCTACACCTTC
TRBV5-4	TRBJ2-1	few	-	CASSPGPQGGDGQFF	TGTGCCAGCAGCCCGGGTCCCCAGGGTGGTGATGGCCAGTTCTTC
TRBV7-8	TRBJ1-3	few	-	CASSPYILDSLYSSGNTIYF	TGTGCCAGCAGCCCGTACATCCTCGACAGTCTCTATAGCTCTGGAAACACCATATATTTT
TRBV1	TRBJ2-3	-	-	CTSSRSFSGGGTDTQYF	TGCACCAGCAGCCGAAGTTTTAGCGGGGGGGGAACAGATACGCAGTATTTT
TRBV19	TRBJ2-3	-	TRBD2	CASSNPGGADTQYF	TGTGCCAGTAGTAACCCGGGGGGGGCAGATACGCAGTATTTT
TRBV2	TRBJ2-7	few	-	CATGNQDEQYF	TGTGCCACTGGAAACCAGGACGAGCAGTACTTC
TRBV6-5	TRBJ2-1	-	TRBD2	CASTGTSGTYNEQFF	TGTGCCAGCACCGGGACTAGCGGGACCTACAATGAGCAGTTCTTC
TRBV4-1	TRBJ1-2	-	-	CASSHSIQYGYTF	TGCGCCAGCAGCCATTCAATACAGTATGGCTACACCTTC